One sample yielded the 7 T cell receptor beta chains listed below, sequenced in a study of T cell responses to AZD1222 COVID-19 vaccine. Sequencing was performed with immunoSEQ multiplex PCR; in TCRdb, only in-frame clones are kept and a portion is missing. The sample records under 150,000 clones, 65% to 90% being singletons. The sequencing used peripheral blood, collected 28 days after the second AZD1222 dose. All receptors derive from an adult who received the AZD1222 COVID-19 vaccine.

The CDR3 bases are TGTGCCAGCTCACTCCCGGGACGGACATATGGCTACACCTTC. It encodes CASSLPGRTYGYTF. The chain couples TRBV18 to TRBJ1-2, with D maybe TRBD1 (5 bases). The length of the CDR3 is 14 residues. Germline CDR1 reads KGHSH; CDR2 reads LQKENI. The V end lost 4 bases, the J end lost 5 bases, and 14 bases lay between the germline ends.

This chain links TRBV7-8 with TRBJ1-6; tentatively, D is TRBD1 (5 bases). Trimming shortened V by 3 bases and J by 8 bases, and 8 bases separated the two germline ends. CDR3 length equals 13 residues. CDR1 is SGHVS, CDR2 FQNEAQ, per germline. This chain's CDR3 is CASSLGGDSPLHF. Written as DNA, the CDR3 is TGTGCCAGCAGCTTGGGGGGAGATTCACCCCTCCACTTT.

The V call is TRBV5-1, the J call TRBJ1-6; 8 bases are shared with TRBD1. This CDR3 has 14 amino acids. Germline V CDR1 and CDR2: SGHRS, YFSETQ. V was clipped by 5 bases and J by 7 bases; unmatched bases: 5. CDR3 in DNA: TGCGCCAGCAGAACGACAGGGGACAATTCACCCCTCCACTTT. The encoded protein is CASRTTGDNSPLHF.

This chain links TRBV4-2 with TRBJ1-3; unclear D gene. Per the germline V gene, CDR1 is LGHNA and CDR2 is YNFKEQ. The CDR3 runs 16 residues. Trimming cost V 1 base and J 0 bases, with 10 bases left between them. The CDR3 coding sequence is TGTGCCAGCAGCCAAGTGACGGGTAACTCTGGAAACACCATATATTTT. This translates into CASSQVTGNSGNTIYF.

CDR3 amino acids: CASSEARRGYGYTF. Written as DNA, the CDR3 is TGTGCCAGCAGTGAAGCTCGGAGAGGCTATGGCTACACCTTC. This chain connects TRBV28 to TRBJ1-2; no clear D. The CDR3 runs to 14 residues. With 5 bases removed from V and 4 bases from J, the gap between germline ends came to 14 bases. Per the germline V gene, CDR1 is MDHEN and CDR2 is SYDVKM.

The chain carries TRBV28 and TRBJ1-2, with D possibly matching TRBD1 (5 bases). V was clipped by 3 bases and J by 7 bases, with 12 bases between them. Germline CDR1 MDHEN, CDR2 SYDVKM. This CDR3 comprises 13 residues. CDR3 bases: TGTGCCAGCAGTTTGGGAGGGGTATCTGGCTACACCTTC. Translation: CASSLGGVSGYTF.

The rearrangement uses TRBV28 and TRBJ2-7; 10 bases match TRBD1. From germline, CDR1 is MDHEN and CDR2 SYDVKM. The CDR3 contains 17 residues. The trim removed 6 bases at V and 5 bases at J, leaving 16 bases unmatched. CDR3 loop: CASSQVLGGTGVNEQYF. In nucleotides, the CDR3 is TGTGCCAGCAGCCAAGTCCTTGGCGGGACAGGGGTCAACGAGCAGTACTTC.